A single sample is the source of the 17 T cell receptor beta chains below, sequenced in a study of cytomegalovirus exposure and HLA in healthy donors. TCRdb keeps only in-frame clones here, not all; method: immunoSEQ multiplex PCR. Here the sample spans some 150,000 clones, approximately 90% being singletons. The sequenced sample consisted of PBMCs. The receptors shown here come from a man in his late teens or twenties in good health and CMV-seropositive.

The CDR3 loop is CASSLNQGANGYTF. The CDR3 coding sequence is TGTGCCAGCAGTTTAAACCAGGGGGCAAATGGCTACACCTTC. The V and J genes are TRBV27 and TRBJ1-2; 8 bases agree with TRBD1. The CDR3 sequence is 14 residues long. The V gene end was trimmed by 2 bases and the J gene end by 6 bases; junction bases not matched to a gene: 5. Germline CDR1 and CDR2: MNHEY and SMNVEV (reference sequence).

The chain uses TRBV7-2 and TRBJ1-2, with a tentative D call TRBD1 (6 bases). CDR3 length: 16 residues. Trimming left V 6 bases short and J 3 bases short, with 20 bases between. Germline V gene lookup returns CDR1 SGHTA and CDR2 FQGNSA. The CDR3 here is CASSPIANRVDYGYTF. The CDR3 DNA is TGTGCCAGCAGTCCCATTGCAAACAGGGTCGACTATGGCTACACCTTC.

This sequence joins TRBV9 and TRBJ2-3; 8 positions match TRBD2. The length of the CDR3 is 16 residues. CDR1 is SGDLS and CDR2 is YYNGEE in the germline V gene. Germline trimming cut 4 bases from V and 1 base from J; bases unmatched to any gene: 8. CDR3 nucleotide sequence: TGTGCCAGCAGCTATATAGCGGGGCTAGGCACAGATACGCAGTATTTT. It codes for CASSYIAGLGTDTQYF.

The chain uses TRBV15 and TRBJ1-2; D is undetermined. V was clipped by 6 bases and J by 4 bases, with 27 bases between them. Germline assignment: CDR1 LNHNV and CDR2 YYDKDF (reference sequence). The CDR3 consists of 18 residues. The CDR3 DNA follows: TGTGCCACCAGGGACTATTTCCGGGCCGATCACCACGGCTATGGCTACACCTTC. It yields the protein CATRDYFRADHHGYGYTF. Complete variable domain (other parts from reference TRBV15 and TRBJ1-2): DAMVIQNPRYQVTQFGKPVTLSCSQTLNHNVMYWYQQKSSQAPKLLFHYYDKDFNNEADTPDNFQSRRPNTSFCFLDIRSPGLGDTAMYLCATRDYFRADHHGYGYTFGSGTRLTVV.

Written as DNA, the CDR3 is TGTGCCAGCAGTGACCGCCTTAGGGGGAATGAGCAGTTCTTC. This sequence encodes CASSDRLRGNEQFF. The J gene is TRBJ2-1, the V gene TRBV6-4; maybe TRBD1 (6 bases). Germline values: CDR1 MRHNA, CDR2 SNTAGT. This CDR3 comprises 14 residues. The V and J ends lost 2 bases and 7 bases respectively, with 12 bases between them.

This clone was recorded once. J is TRBJ2-1 and V is TRBV4-1; 7 bases are shared with TRBD2. This CDR3 comprises 15 residues. Germline lookup yields CDR1 MGHRA and CDR2 YSYEKL. Losses at the gene ends were 4 bases for V and 7 bases for J; bases not matched to a gene: 10. The chain's CDR3 is CASSLVSGIGNEQFF. CDR3 bases: TGCGCCAGCAGCCTGGTGAGCGGGATAGGTAATGAGCAGTTCTTC.

CDR3 protein: CASSLGQADTEAFF. For the CDR3, the DNA is TGTGCCAGCAGCTTGGGACAAGCGGACACTGAAGCTTTCTTT. The chain uses TRBV5-6 and TRBJ1-1; no clear D. The CDR3 has 14 amino acids. The V gene lost 0 bases and the J gene lost 3 bases, with 9 bases spanning the gap. CDR1 is SGHDT and CDR2 is YYEEEE in the germline V gene.

V is TRBV5-1 and J is TRBJ2-1; D unresolved. Trimming took off 4 bases at V and 4 bases at J, with 9 bases between the two ends. This CDR3 contains 13 residues. Germline V CDR1 and CDR2: SGHRS, YFSETQ. The CDR3 reads CASSSHLYNEQFF. Here the CDR3 DNA reads TGCGCCAGCAGCAGCCACCTTTACAATGAGCAGTTCTTC.

This clone was picked up one time. V usage is TRBV11-2 and J usage is TRBJ2-7, with a tentative D call TRBD1 (6 bases). This CDR3 region has 14 residues. Looked up from germline, CDR1 is SGHAT and CDR2 is FQNNGV. Deletions cut 2 bases from V and 4 bases from J, with 12 bases between. CDR3 DNA: TGTGCCAGCAGCTTATTACAGGGAAGGTACGAGCAGTACTTC. Protein sequence: CASSLLQGRYEQYF.

Only one count was recorded for this clone. V is TRBV7-3 and J is TRBJ2-5, with TRBD1 matching 7 bases. Trimming at V came to 5 bases and at J to 9 bases, leaving 12 bases not matched to a gene. CDR3 size: 14 residues. Germline CDR1 and CDR2: SGHTA and FQGTGA. The CDR3 coding sequence is TGTGCCAGCAGCCCACAGGGGAGCCCCGAGCCCCAGTACTTC. Its translation is CASSPQGSPEPQYF.

This clone has more than one count but fewer than ten. The rearrangement joins TRBV6-1 to TRBJ1-5; D might be TRBD1 (5 bases). Trimming removed 6 bases at V and 7 bases at J, with 16 bases between. The CDR3 runs to 14 residues. In germline, CDR1 is MNHNS, CDR2 SASEGT. CDR3 amino acids: CASRGEGMSQPQHF. DNA of the CDR3: TGTGCCAGCAGGGGGGAGGGAATGAGCCAGCCCCAGCATTTT.

The chain couples TRBV4-1 to TRBJ2-1; 13 nucleotides align to TRBD2. Trimming took 3 bases from V and 8 from J; bases not matched to a gene: 7. The CDR3 is 16 residues long. The germline V gene encodes CDR1 MGHRA and CDR2 YSYEKL. In DNA form, the CDR3 reads TGCGCCAGCAGCCAGGTGACTAGCGGGAGGCCCCATGAGCAGTTCTTC. Encoded protein: CASSQVTSGRPHEQFF.

The chain links TRBV6-5 to TRBJ1-2, with 9 bases fitting TRBD1. Unmatched junction bases numbered 6, after V lost 2 bases and J lost 8 bases. The CDR3 runs to 14 residues. Germline V CDR1 and CDR2: MNHEY, SVGAGI. Here the CDR3 reads CASSYGGTGRGYTF. The CDR3, as DNA: TGTGCCAGCAGTTACGGGGGGACAGGGAGAGGCTACACCTTC.

V is TRBV21-1 and J is TRBJ1-1; the DNA was not compared with TRBD1, the D call given in the table. TRBV21-1 is a pseudogene. The length of the CDR3 is 11 residues. The CDR3: CASSKGQGAFF. CDR3 DNA: TGTGCCAGCAGCAAGGGACAGGGGGCTTTCTTT.

The chain's CDR3 is CAWSGDRGGSNQPQHF. The CDR3 bases are TGTGCCTGGAGTGGAGATCGGGGGGGGAGCAATCAGCCCCAGCATTTT. This chain joins TRBV30 and TRBJ1-5; tentative D call: TRBD1 (5 bases). The CDR3 loop spans 16 amino acids. Germline V gene data show CDR1 as GTSNPN and CDR2 as SVGIG (reference sequence). Trimming cost V 1 base and J 1 base, with 14 bases left between them.

This chain connects TRBV2 to TRBJ2-1; D not certain. V was pared by 7 bases and J by 1 base, with 8 bases between. CDR1 is SNHLY, CDR2 FYNNEI, per germline. The CDR3 length is 13 residues. CDR3 sequence (DNA): TGTGCCAGCAACCTTAGATCCTACAATGAGCAGTTCTTC. Its protein is CASNLRSYNEQFF. Drawing the rest from reference TRBV2 and TRBJ2-1, the complete variable domain is EPEVTQTPSHQVTQMGQEVILRCVPISNHLYFYWYRQILGQKVEFLVSFYNNEISEKSEIFDDQFSVERPDGSNFTLKIRSTKLEDSAMYFCASNLRSYNEQFFGPGTRLTVL.

This clone was picked up a small number of times. The genes are TRBV7-9 and TRBJ2-1, with D unresolved. The V end was cut by 3 bases, the J end by 5 bases, with 8 bases between. The CDR3 spans 13 residues. Germline V gene data show CDR1 as SEHNR and CDR2 as FQNEAQ (reference sequence). CDR3 sequence reads: CASSLGYNNEQFF. Here the CDR3 DNA reads TGTGCCAGCAGCTTGGGCTACAACAATGAGCAGTTCTTC. The whole variable domain, filled in from reference TRBV7-9 and TRBJ2-1, reads DTGVSQNPRHKITKRGQNVTFRCDPISEHNRLYWYRQTLGQGPEFLTYFQNEAQLEKSRLLSDRFSAERPKGSFSTLEIQRTEQGDSAMYLCASSLGYNNEQFFGPGTRLTVL.